This TCR beta chain originates from a study of cytomegalovirus exposure and HLA in healthy donors. Study-wide results and caveats: HLA-A and HLA-B allele assignments for most subjects were reportedly predicted accurately using TCR beta sequences. A few V segments could not be told apart, such as TRBV6-2 and TRBV6-3, and were left out. Previously analyzed data showed that most TCR beta V segments were productive at a frequency of about 90% or about 30%.

This clone was seen a few times. Its antigen is still unknown. Germline lookup yields CDR1 LNHDA and CDR2 SQIVND (reference sequence). The V gene lost 6 bases and the J gene lost 4 bases, with 9 bases spanning the gap. This CDR3 is built from 12 residues. The study ran its PCR with 60 Vbeta and 13 Jbeta primers. Using immunoSEQ multiplex PCR, the repertoire was profiled, and TCRdb retains in-frame clones only, with some absent. The table has 46,000 or so clones, about 60% seen once. The source is a man aged 55-75 years in good health and CMV-seropositive. Source material: PBMCs. The gene calls are TRBV19 and TRBJ1-1; D is undetermined. The chain's CDR3 is CASSPGITEAFF. The CDR3 DNA reads TGTGCCAGTAGCCCCGGTATCACTGAAGCTTTCTTT. The variable domain in full, with the rest retrieved from reference TRBV19 and TRBJ1-1, is DGGITQSPKYLFRKEGQNVTLSCEQNLNHDAMYWYRQDPGQGLRLIYYSQIVNDFQKGDIAEGYSVSREKKESFPLTVTSAQKNPTAFYLCASSPGITEAFFGQGTRLTVV.